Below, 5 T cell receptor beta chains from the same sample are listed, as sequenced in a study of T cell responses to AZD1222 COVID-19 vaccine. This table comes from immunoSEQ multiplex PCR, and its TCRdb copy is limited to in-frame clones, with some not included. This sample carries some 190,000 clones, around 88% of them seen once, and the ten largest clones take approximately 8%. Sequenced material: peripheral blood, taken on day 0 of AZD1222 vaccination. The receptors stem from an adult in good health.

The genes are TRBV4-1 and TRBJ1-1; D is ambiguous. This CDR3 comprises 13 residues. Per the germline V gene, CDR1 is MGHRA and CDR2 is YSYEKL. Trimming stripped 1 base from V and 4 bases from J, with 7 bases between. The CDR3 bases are TGCGCCAGCAGCCAAGTGATTGGCACTGAAGCTTTCTTT. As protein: CASSQVIGTEAFF.

CDR3: CASSLETGLAGELFF. The CDR3 nucleotides read TGTGCCAGCAGCCTAGAGACAGGGTTGGCCGGGGAGCTGTTTTTT. The J gene is TRBJ2-2, the V gene TRBV7-7; 7 nucleotides align to TRBD1. Germline loops: CDR1 SSHAT, CDR2 FNYEAQ (reference sequence). This CDR3 region has 15 residues. V shed 5 bases, J shed 6 bases, and the junction held 9 bases outside the gene matches.

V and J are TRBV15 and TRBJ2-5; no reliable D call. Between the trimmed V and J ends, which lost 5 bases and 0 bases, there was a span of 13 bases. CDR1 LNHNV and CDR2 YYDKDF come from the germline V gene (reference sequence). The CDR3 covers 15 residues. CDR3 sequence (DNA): TGTGCCACCAGCGGCGACTTTCGGTACCAAGAGACCCAGTACTTC. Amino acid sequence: CATSGDFRYQETQYF.

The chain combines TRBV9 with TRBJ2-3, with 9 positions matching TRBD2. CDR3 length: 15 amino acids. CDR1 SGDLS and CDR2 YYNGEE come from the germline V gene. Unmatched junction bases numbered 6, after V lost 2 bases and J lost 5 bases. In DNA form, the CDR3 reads TGTGCCAGCAGCGTTCGCGGGGGGGCGGGAGATACGCAGTATTTT. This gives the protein CASSVRGGAGDTQYF.

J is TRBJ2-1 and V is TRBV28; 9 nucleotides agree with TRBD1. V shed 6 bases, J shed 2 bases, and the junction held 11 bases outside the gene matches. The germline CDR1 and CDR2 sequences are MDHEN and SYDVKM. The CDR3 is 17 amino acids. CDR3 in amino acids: CASRPWDRVNPYNEQFF. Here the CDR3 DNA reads TGTGCCAGCAGGCCTTGGGACAGGGTTAATCCCTACAATGAGCAGTTCTTC.